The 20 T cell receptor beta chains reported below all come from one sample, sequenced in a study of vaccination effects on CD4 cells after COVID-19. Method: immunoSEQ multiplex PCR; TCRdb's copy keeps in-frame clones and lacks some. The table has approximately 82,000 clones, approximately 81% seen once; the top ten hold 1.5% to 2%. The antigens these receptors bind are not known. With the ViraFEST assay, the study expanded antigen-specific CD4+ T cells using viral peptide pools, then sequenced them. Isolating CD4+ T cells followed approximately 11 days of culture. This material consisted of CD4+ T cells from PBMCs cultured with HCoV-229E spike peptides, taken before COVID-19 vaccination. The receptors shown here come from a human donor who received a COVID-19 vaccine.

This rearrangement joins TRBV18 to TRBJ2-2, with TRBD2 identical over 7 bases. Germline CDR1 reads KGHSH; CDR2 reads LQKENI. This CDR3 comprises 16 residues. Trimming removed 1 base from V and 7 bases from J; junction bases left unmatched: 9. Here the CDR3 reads CASSPLASGLGGELFF. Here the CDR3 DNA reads TGTGCCAGCTCACCACTAGCTAGCGGTCTCGGCGGGGAGCTGTTTTTT.

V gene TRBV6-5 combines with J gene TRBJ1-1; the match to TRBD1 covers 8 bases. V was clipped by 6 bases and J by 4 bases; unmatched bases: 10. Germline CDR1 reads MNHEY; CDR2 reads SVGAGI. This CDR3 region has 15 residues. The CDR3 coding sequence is TGTGCCAGCAGCGGATATAGACAGGGGAGCACTGAAGCTTTCTTT. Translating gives CASSGYRQGSTEAFF.

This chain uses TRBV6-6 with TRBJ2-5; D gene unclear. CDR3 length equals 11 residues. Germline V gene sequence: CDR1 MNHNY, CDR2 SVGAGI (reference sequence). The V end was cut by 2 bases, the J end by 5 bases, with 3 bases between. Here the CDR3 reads CASSYKETQYF. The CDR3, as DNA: TGTGCCAGCAGTTACAAGGAGACCCAGTACTTC.

Here the CDR3 reads CASSEGQGAFSPLHF. The CDR3 coding sequence is TGTGCCAGCAGTGAAGGGCAGGGGGCGTTCTCACCCCTCCACTTT. V is TRBV2 and J is TRBJ1-6; 8 bases agree with TRBD1. From germline, CDR1 is SNHLY and CDR2 FYNNEI. V shed 1 base, J shed 10 bases, and the junction held 6 bases outside the gene matches. The CDR3 sequence is 15 residues long.

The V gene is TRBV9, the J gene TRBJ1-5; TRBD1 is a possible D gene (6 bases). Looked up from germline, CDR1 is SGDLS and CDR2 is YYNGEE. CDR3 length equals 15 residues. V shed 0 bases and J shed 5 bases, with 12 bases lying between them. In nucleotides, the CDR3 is TGTGCCAGCAGCGTAGGGCCCGGGGGCTATCAGCCCCAGCATTTT. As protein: CASSVGPGGYQPQHF.

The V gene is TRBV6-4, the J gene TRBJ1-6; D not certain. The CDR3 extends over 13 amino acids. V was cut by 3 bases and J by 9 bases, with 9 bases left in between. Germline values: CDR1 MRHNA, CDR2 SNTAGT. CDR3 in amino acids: CASSESLSSPLHF. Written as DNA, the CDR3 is TGTGCCAGCAGTGAATCACTGAGTTCACCCCTCCACTTT.

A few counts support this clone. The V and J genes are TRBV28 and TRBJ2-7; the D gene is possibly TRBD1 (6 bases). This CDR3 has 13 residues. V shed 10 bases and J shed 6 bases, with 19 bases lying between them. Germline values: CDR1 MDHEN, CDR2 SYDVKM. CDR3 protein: CATGQALMLEQYV. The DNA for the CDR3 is TGTGCCACGGGACAAGCTCTTATGCTCGAGCAGTACGTC.

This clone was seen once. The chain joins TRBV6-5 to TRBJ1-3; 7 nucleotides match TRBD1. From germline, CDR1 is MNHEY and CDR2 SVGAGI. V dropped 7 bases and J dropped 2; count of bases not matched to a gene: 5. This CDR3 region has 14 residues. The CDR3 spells CASIGQGAGNTIYF. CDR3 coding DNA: TGTGCCAGCATAGGGCAGGGGGCTGGAAACACCATATATTTT.

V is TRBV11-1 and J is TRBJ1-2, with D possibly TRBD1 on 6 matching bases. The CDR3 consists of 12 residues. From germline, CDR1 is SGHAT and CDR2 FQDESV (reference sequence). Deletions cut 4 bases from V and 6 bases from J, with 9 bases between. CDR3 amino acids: CASSYYRDGYTF. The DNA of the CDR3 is TGTGCCAGCAGCTATTACAGGGATGGCTACACCTTC.

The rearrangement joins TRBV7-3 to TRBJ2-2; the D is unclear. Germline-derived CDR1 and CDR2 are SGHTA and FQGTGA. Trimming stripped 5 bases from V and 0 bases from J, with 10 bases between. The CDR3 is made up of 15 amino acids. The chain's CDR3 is CASSPEISNTGELFF. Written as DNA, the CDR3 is TGTGCCAGCAGCCCGGAGATCTCGAACACCGGGGAGCTGTTTTTT.

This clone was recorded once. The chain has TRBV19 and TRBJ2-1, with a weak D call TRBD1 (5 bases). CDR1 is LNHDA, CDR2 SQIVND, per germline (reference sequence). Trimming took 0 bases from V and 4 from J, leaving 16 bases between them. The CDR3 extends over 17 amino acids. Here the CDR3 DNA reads TGTGCCAGTAGTATAGATCTCAGGGTCCAGGATTACAATGAGCAGTTCTTC. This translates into CASSIDLRVQDYNEQFF.

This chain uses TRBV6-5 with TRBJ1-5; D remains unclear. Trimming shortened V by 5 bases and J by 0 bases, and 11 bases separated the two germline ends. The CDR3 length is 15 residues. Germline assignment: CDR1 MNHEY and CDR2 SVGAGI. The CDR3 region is CASSLTPSSNQPQHF. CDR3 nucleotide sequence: TGTGCCAGCAGTCTTACCCCCTCTAGCAATCAGCCCCAGCATTTT.

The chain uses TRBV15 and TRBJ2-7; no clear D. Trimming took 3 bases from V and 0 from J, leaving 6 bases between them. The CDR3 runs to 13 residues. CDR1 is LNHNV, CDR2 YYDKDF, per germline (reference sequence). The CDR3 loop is CATSRDISYEQYV. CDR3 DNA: TGTGCCACCAGCAGGGATATCTCCTACGAGCAGTACGTC.

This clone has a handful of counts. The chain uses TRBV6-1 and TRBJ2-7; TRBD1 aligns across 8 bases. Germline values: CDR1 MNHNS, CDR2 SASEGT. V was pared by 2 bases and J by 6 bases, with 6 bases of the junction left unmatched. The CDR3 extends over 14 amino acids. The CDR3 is CASSEWQGASEQYV. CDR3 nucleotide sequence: TGTGCCAGCAGTGAATGGCAGGGGGCTAGCGAGCAGTACGTC.

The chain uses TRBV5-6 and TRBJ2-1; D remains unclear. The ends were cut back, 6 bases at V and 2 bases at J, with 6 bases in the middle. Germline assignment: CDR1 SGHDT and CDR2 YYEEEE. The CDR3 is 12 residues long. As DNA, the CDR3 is TGTGCCAGCATGGGGACCTACAATGAGCAGTTCTTC. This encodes CASMGTYNEQFF.

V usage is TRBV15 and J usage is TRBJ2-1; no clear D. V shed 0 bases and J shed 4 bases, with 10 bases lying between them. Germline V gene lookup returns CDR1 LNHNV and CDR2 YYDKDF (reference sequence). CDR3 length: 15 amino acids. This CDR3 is CATSRDIGQYNEQFF. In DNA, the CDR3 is TGTGCCACCAGCAGAGATATCGGCCAGTACAATGAGCAGTTCTTC.

The CDR3 loop is CASSLTGTASTDTQYF. The DNA for the CDR3 is TGTGCCAGCAGCCTTACCGGGACAGCTAGCACAGATACGCAGTATTTT. This chain uses TRBV27 with TRBJ2-3; 7 nucleotides match TRBD1. The CDR3 consists of 16 residues. J was trimmed by 0 bases and V by 6 bases; bases with no gene match: 9. CDR1 and CDR2 from the germline V gene are MNHEY and SMNVEV (reference sequence).

DNA for the CDR3: TGCGCCAGCAGCTTGGCCGGGGACAGGAGCACAGATACGCAGTATTTT. Encoded protein: CASSLAGDRSTDTQYF. The V call is TRBV5-1, the J call TRBJ2-3; 8 nucleotides line up with TRBD1. From germline, CDR1 is SGHRS and CDR2 YFSETQ. The CDR3 consists of 16 residues. The V and J ends lost 0 bases and 0 bases, in that order; junction bases with no gene match: 3.

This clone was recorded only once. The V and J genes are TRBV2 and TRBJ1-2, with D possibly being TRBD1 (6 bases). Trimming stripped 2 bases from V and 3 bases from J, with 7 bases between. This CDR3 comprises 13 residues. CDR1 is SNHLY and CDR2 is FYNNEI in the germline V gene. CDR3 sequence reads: CASSERTDYGYTF. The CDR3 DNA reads TGTGCCAGCAGTGAAAGGACAGACTATGGCTACACCTTC.

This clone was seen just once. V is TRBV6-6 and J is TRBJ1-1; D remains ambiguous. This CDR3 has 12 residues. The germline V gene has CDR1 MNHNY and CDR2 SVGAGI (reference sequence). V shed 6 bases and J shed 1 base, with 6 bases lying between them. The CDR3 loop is CASSGPNTEAFF. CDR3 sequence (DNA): TGTGCCAGCAGCGGACCGAACACTGAAGCTTTCTTT.